This section outlines one TCR beta chain sequence together with its context. The data belong to a study of technical replicates of blood from a handful of donors. Profiling relied on immunoSEQ multiplex PCR, and the TCRdb table lists in-frame clones only, not all of them. Among about 73,000 clones listed, roughly 93% were seen once. Per germline, CDR1 WNHNN and CDR2 SYGVQD (reference sequence). The CDR3 is 13 amino acids. Trimming took 10 bases from V and 5 from J, leaving 17 bases between them. The TCR sequence derives from a human donor in good health. The J gene is TRBJ1-1, the V gene TRBV10-1; D unresolved. Sample: T cells isolated from PBMCs. Written as DNA, the CDR3 is TGCGCCAACCCTCGGCCGGGGAAAACTGAAGCTTTCTTT. Amino acids: CANPRPGKTEAFF.